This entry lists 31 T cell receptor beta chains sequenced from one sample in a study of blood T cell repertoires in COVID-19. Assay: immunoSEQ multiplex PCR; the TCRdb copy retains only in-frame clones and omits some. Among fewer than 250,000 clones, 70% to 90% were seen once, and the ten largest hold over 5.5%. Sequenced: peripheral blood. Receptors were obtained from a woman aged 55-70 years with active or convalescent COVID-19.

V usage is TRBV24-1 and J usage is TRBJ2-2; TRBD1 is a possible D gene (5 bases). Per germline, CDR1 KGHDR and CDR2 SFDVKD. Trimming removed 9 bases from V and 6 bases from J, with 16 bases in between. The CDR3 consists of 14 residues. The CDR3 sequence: CATSRVTSSGELFF. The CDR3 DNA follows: TGTGCCACCTCCAGGGTCACCTCATCCGGGGAGCTGTTTTTT.

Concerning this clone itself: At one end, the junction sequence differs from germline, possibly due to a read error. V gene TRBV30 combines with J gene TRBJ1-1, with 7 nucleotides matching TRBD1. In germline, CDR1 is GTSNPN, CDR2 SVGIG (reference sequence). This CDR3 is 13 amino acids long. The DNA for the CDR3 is TGTGCTTGGAGGGGGCCTCAGAACACTGAAGCTTTCTTT. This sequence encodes CAWRGPQNTEAFF.

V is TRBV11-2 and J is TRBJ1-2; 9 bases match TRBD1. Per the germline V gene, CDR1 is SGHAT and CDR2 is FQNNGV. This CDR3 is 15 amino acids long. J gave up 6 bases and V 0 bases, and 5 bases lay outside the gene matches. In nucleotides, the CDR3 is TGTGCCAGCAGCTTAGAAAACAGGGGGCGCGATGGCTACACCTTC. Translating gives CASSLENRGRDGYTF. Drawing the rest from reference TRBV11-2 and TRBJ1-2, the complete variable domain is EAGVAQSPRYKIIEKRQSVAFWCNPISGHATLYWYQQILGQGPKLLIQFQNNGVVDDSQLPKDRFSAERLKGVDSTLKIQPAKLEDSAVYLCASSLENRGRDGYTFGSGTRLTVV.

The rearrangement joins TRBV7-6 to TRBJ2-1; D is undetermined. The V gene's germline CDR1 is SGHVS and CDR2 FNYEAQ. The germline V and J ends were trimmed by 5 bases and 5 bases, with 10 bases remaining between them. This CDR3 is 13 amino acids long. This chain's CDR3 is CASSPQPDNEQFF. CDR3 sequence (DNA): TGTGCCAGCAGCCCCCAACCGGACAATGAGCAGTTCTTC.

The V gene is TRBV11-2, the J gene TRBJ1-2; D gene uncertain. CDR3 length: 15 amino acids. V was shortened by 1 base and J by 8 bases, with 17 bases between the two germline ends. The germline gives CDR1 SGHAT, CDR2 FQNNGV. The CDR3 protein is CASSLAPTPRRGYTF. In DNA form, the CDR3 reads TGTGCCAGCAGCTTAGCCCCAACTCCGCGGAGGGGCTACACCTTC.

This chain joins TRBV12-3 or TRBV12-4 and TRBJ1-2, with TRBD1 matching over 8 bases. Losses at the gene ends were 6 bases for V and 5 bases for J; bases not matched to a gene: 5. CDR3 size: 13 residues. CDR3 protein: CASSPDRVYGYTF. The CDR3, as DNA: TGTGCCAGCAGCCCGGACAGGGTTTATGGCTACACCTTC.

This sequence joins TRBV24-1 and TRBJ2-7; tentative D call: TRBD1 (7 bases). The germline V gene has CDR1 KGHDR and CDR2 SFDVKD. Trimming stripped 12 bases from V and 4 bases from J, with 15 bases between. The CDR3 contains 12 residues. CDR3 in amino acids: CAPPSGGYEQYF. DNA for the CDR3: TGTGCCCCCCCGTCAGGGGGGTACGAGCAGTACTTC.

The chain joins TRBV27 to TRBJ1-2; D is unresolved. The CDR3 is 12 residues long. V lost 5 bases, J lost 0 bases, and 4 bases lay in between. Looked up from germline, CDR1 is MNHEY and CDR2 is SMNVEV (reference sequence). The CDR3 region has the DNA TGTGCCAGCAGTCCAGCTAACTATGGCTACACCTTC. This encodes CASSPANYGYTF.

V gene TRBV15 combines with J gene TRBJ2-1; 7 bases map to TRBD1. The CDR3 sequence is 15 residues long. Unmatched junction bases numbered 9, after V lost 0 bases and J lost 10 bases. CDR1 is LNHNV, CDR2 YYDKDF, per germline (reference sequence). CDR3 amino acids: CATSRDMTGLREQFF. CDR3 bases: TGTGCCACCAGCAGAGATATGACAGGGTTAAGGGAGCAGTTCTTC.

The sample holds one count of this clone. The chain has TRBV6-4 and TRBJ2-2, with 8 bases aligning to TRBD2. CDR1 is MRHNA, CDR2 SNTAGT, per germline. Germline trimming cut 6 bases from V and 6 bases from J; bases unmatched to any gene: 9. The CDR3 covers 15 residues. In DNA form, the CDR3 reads TGTGCCAGCAGCCCCGCGGGGGGTGTCTCCGGGGAGCTGTTTTTT. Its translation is CASSPAGGVSGELFF.

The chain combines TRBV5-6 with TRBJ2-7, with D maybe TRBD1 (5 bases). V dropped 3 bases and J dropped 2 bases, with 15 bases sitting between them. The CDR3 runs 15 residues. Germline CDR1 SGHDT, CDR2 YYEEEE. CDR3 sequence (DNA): TGTGCCAGCAGCTGGGGCCTTGGGGCTGCCTACGAGCAGTACTTC. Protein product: CASSWGLGAAYEQYF. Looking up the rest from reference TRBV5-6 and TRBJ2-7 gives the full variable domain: DAGVTQSPTHLIKTRGQQVTLRCSPKSGHDTVSWYQQALGQGPQFIFQYYEEEERQRGNFPDRFSGHQFPNYSSELNVNALLLGDSALYLCASSWGLGAAYEQYFGPGTRLTVT.

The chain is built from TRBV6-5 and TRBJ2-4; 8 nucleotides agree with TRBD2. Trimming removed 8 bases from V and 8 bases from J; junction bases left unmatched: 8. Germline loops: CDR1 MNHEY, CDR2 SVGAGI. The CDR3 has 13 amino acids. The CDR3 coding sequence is TGTGCCAGCTGGGCGGGGGGCTTACACATTCAGTACTTC. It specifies CASWAGGLHIQYF.

CDR3 nucleotides: TGTGCCAGTAGTACCACCGGGGGTCAGCCCCAGCATTTT. Residues: CASSTTGGQPQHF. V is TRBV19 and J is TRBJ1-5; D possibly corresponds to TRBD1 (5 bases). Trimming cost V 4 bases and J 6 bases, with 10 bases left between them. CDR3 length: 13 amino acids. CDR1 and CDR2 from the germline V gene are LNHDA and SQIVND (reference sequence).

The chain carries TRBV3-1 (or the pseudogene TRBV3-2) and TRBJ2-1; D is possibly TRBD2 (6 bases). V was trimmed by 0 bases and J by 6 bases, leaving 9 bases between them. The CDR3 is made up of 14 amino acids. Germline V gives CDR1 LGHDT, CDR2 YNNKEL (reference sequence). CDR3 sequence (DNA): TGTGCCAGCAGCCAAGAAGACGGGAGCAATGAGCAGTTCTTC. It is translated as CASSQEDGSNEQFF.

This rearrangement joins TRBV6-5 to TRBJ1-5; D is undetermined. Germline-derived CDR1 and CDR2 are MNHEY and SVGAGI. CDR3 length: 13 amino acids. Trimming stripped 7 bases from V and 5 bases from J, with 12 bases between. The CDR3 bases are TGTGCCAGCACCCTAGCCAGCGATCAGCCCCAGCATTTT. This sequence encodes CASTLASDQPQHF.

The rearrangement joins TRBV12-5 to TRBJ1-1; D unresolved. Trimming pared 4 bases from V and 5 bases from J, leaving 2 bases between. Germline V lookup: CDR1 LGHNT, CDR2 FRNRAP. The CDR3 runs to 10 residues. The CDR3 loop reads CASGSTEAFF. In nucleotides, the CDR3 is TGTGCTAGTGGTTCAACTGAAGCTTTCTTT. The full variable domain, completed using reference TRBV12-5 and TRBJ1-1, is DARVTQTPRHKVTEMGQEVTMRCQPILGHNTVFWYRQTMMQGLELLAYFRNRAPLDDSGMPKDRFSAEMPDATLATLKIQPSEPRDSAVYFCASGSTEAFFGQGTRLTVV.

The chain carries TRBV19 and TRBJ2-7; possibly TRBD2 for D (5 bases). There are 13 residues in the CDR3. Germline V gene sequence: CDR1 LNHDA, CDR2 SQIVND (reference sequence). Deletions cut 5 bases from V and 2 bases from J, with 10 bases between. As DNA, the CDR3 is TGTGCCAGTAGTCCGGGAATTGCCTACGAGCAGTACTTC. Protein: CASSPGIAYEQYF.

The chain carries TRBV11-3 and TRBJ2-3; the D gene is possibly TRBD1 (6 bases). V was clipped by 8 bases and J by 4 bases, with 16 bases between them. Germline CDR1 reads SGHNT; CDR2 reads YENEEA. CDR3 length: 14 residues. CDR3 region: CASGLGARADTQYF. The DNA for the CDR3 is TGTGCCAGCGGTTTGGGGGCTCGGGCAGATACGCAGTATTTT.

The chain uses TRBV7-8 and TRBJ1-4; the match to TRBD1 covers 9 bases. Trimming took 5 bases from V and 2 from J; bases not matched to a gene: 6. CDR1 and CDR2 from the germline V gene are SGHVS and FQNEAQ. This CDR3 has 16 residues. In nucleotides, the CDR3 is TGTGCCAGCAGCCTTACAGGGGGCTGGACTAATGAAAAACTGTTTTTT. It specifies CASSLTGGWTNEKLFF.

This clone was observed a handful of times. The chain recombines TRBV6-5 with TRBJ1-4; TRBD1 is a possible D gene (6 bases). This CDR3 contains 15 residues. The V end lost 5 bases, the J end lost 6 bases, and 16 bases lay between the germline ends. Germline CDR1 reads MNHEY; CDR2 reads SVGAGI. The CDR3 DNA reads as TGTGCCAGCAGTCTCCAATACAGGGCGGATGAAAAACTGTTTTTT. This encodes CASSLQYRADEKLFF.

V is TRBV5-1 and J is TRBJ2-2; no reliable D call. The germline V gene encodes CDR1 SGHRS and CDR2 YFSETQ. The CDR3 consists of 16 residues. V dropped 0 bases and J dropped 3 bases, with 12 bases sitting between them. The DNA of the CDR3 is TGCGCCAGCAGCTTGGGCGCGGTCCCAGACACCGGGGAGCTGTTTTTT. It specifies CASSLGAVPDTGELFF.

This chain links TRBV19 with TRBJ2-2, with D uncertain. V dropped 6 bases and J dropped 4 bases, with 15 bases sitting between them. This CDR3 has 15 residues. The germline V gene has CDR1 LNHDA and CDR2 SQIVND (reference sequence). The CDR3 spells CASSLPGRSTGELFF. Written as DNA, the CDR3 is TGTGCCAGTAGCCTCCCGGGTCGAAGCACCGGGGAGCTGTTTTTT. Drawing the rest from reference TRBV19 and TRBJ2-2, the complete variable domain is DGGITQSPKYLFRKEGQNVTLSCEQNLNHDAMYWYRQDPGQGLRLIYYSQIVNDFQKGDIAEGYSVSREKKESFPLTVTSAQKNPTAFYLCASSLPGRSTGELFFGEGSRLTVL.

CDR3 residues: CASSFSGPQGGYTF. The CDR3 DNA follows: TGTGCCAGCAGCTTTTCCGGACCCCAGGGTGGCTACACCTTC. V usage is TRBV5-4 and J usage is TRBJ1-2; tentative D call: TRBD1 (5 bases). The CDR3 is 14 residues long. Germline assignment: CDR1 SGHNT and CDR2 YYREEE (reference sequence). Trimming removed 2 bases from V and 7 bases from J, with 15 bases in between. The variable domain in full, completed from reference TRBV5-4 and TRBJ1-2, reads ETGVTQSPTHLIKTRGQQVTLRCSSQSGHNTVSWYQQALGQGPQFIFQYYREEENGRGNFPPRFSGLQFPNYSSELNVNALELDDSALYLCASSFSGPQGGYTFGSGTRLTVV.

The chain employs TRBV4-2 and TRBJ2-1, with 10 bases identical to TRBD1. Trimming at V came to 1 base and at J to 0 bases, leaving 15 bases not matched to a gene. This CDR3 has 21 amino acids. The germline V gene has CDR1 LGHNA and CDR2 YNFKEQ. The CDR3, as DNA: TGTGCCAGCAGCCAAGTAGGAACCGGGACAGGGGCGGAAAGCTCCTACAATGAGCAGTTCTTC. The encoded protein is CASSQVGTGTGAESSYNEQFF.

This chain's CDR3 is CSAPTADTQYF. The CDR3 nucleotides read TGCAGTGCTCCGACAGCAGATACGCAGTATTTT. This chain links TRBV20-1 with TRBJ2-3; D might be TRBD1 (5 bases). Trimming shortened V by 5 bases and J by 4 bases, and 7 bases separated the two germline ends. Germline CDR1 DFQATT, CDR2 SNEGSKA (reference sequence). CDR3 length equals 11 residues.

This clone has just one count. The CDR3 reads CASSVDIAGSYNEQFF. DNA for the CDR3: TGCGCCAGCAGCGTGGATATAGCGGGGAGCTACAATGAGCAGTTCTTC. The chain joins TRBV5-1 to TRBJ2-1, with 8 positions matching TRBD2. J lost 3 bases, V lost 4 bases, and 9 bases had no gene match. The CDR3 sequence is 16 residues long. Germline V gene data show CDR1 as SGHRS and CDR2 as YFSETQ.

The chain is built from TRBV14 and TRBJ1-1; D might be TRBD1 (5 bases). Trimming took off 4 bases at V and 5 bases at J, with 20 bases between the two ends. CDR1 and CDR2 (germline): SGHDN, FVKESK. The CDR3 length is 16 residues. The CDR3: CASSPSWWSGSTEAFF. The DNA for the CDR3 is TGTGCCAGCAGCCCCTCCTGGTGGTCAGGGTCGACTGAAGCTTTCTTT.

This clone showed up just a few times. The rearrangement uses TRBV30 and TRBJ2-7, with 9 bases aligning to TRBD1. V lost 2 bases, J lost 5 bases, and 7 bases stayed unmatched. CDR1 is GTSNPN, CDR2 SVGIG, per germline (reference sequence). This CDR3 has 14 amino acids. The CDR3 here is CAWSRGQGSDEQYF. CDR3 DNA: TGTGCCTGGAGTCGGGGACAGGGTAGCGACGAGCAGTACTTC.

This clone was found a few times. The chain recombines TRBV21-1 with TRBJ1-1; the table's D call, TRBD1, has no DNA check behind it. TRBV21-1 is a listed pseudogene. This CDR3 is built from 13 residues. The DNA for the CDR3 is TGTGCCATTACGGCAGGGCCGAACACTGAAGCTTTCTTT. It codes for CAITAGPNTEAFF.

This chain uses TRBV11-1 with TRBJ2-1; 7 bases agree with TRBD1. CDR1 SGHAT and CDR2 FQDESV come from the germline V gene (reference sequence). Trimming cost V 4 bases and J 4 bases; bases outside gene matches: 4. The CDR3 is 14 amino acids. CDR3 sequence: CASSSGTVYNEQFF. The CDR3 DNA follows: TGTGCCAGCAGCTCCGGGACAGTTTACAATGAGCAGTTCTTC.

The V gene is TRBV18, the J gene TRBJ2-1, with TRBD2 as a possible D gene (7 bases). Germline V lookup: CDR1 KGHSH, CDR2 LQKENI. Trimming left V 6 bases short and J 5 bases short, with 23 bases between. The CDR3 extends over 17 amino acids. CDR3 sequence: CASSTRRGAASDNEQFF. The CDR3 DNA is TGTGCCAGCTCGACCCGCCGGGGGGCCGCTTCTGACAATGAGCAGTTCTTC.